This TCR beta chain was sequenced during a study of glioma-infiltrating T cells after dendritic cell vaccination. Whole-study context: Samples are from glioblastoma patients in Phase I and II dendritic cell vaccine trials. At biweekly intervals, patients got three intradermal dendritic cell vaccine injections. Study-wide findings and caveats: Longer survival after dendritic cell vaccination followed higher pretreatment TIL content.

This clone was picked up a small number of times. The antigen is unknown. Using immunoSEQ multiplex PCR, the repertoire was profiled, and TCRdb retains in-frame clones only, with some absent. The profile shows 72,000 or so clones, roughly 87% of them singletons. CDR1 and CDR2 from the germline V gene are PRHDT and FYEKMQ (reference sequence). The V end was cut by 4 bases, the J end by 1 base, with 11 bases between. This CDR3 spans 14 amino acids. The sample's time point: after dendritic cell vaccination, including at tumor progression/relapse. The sequence derives from a human donor with glioblastoma. The sample in question was blood, obtained after dendritic cell vaccination. The chain recombines TRBV13 with TRBJ2-7; D possibly corresponds to TRBD1 (6 bases). The DNA for the CDR3 is TGTGCCAGCAGCTCAAACAGGGTTTCCTACGAGCAGTACTTC. This codes for CASSSNRVSYEQYF.